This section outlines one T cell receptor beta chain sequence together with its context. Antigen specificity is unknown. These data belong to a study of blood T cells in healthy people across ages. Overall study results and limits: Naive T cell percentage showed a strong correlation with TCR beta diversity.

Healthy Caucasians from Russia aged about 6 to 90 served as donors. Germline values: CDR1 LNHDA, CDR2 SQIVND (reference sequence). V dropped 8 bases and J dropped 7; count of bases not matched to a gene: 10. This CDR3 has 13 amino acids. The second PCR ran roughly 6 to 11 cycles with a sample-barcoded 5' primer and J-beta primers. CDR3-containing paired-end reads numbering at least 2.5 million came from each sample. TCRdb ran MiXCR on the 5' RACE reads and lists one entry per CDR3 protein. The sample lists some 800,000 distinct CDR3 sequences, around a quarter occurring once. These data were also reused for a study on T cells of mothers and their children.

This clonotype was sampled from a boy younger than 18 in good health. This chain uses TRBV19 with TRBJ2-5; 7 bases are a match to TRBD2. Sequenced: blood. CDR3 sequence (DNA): TGTGCCAGTCGCCCGACCGGGGAGGGGACCCAGTACTTC. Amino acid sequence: CASRPTGEGTQYF. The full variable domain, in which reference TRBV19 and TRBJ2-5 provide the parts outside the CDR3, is DGGITQSPKYLFRKEGQNVTLSCEQNLNHDAMYWYRQDPGQGLRLIYYSQIVNDFQKGDIAEGYSVSREKKESFPLTVTSAQKNPTAFYLCASRPTGEGTQYFGPGTRLLVL.